A selection of T cell receptor beta chains follows, all from one sample in a study of blood T cell repertoires in COVID-19. The repertoire was sequenced with immunoSEQ multiplex PCR; TCRdb's copy has only in-frame clones and lacks some. The table shows 250,000 to 350,000 clones, with 80% to 95% occurring only once. The sample taken for sequencing was PBMCs or T cells enriched from blood (not recorded which). The receptors derive from a woman in her twenties or thirties who had recovered from COVID-19. The CDR3 runs from the conserved cysteine through the conserved F or W. A D gene is named only where the DNA matches it firmly. Size tells how often a clone was seen (once, few, many) or the class of an expanded clone, and some rows leave it out.

clone_size j_call v_call d_call cdr3_nt cdr3_aa
- TRBJ1-6 TRBV30 - TGTGCCTGGAGTGTAGGCGGGTCACCCCTCCACTTT CAWSVGGSPLHF
- TRBJ2-1 TRBV4-2 TRBD2 TGTGCCAGCAGCTTTCAAATAGCGGGAGCGTACAATGAGCAGTTCTTC CASSFQIAGAYNEQFF
once TRBJ1-3 TRBV7-2 - TGTGCCAGCAGCATTCAATCCTCTGGAAACACCATATATTTT CASSIQSSGNTIYF
- TRBJ2-7 TRBV29-1 TRBD2 TGCAACGTTTCTAGCGGGGGAACGGGCGAGCAGTACTTC CNVSSGGTGEQYF
- TRBJ2-7 TRBV27 TRBD1 TGTGCCAGCAGCCCACAGGGGGTGGAATCTTACGAGCAGTACTTC CASSPQGVESYEQYF
once TRBJ1-1 TRBV5-1 - TGCGCCAGCAGCTTGGAACAGTCTCACACTGAAGCTTTCTTT CASSLEQSHTEAFF
- TRBJ1-4 TRBV6-2/TRBV6-3 TRBD1 TGTGCCAGCAGTCACCACCGGGACAGCGTTAATGAAAAACTGTTTTTT CASSHHRDSVNEKLFF
- TRBJ2-3 TRBV6-5 - TGTGCTTGCCGGAGCGGCGGTCCTCTGTATTTT CACRSGGPLYF
- TRBJ2-2 TRBV5-1 TRBD2 TGCGCCAGCATGCCCCTCACTAGCGGGAGGTTCACCGGGGAGCTGTTTTTT CASMPLTSGRFTGELFF
- TRBJ2-5 TRBV5-4 TRBD2 TGTGCCAGCATGCAGGGCGGGAGTATTGAGACCCAGTACTTC CASMQGGSIETQYF
- TRBJ1-2 TRBV30 - TGTGCCTGGAGTGTCCGGGGGGGGGCCGGCTATGGCTACACCTTC CAWSVRGGAGYGYTF
- TRBJ1-6 TRBV9 TRBD1 TGTGCCAGCAGCCCTGGACAGGGGGTTCGTTCACCCCTCCACTTT CASSPGQGVRSPLHF
once TRBJ2-1 TRBV19 TRBD2 TGTGCCAGTAGTGCCCGTACTAGCGTTTACAATGAGCAGTTCTTC CASSARTSVYNEQFF
- TRBJ2-7 TRBV5-6 - TGTGCCAGCAGCTTAATAATGGCAGAGCCGTCGGGCGAGCAGTACTTC CASSLIMAEPSGEQYF
- TRBJ1-1 TRBV13 - TGTGCCAGCAGCTTTTGGACACCGGACACTGAAGCTTTCTTT CASSFWTPDTEAFF
- TRBJ2-3 TRBV3-1/TRBV3-2 - TGTGCCAGCAGCCCACAGGCTCTCCTTACGCAGTATTTT CASSPQALLTQYF
- TRBJ2-7 TRBV30 TRBD1 TGTGCCTGGAGCTACGGACAGGTGGACGAGCAGTACTTC CAWSYGQVDEQYF
- TRBJ2-3 TRBV25-1 TRBD2 TGTGCCAGCAGTGAAGCGGGAGGGATGACAGATACGCAGTATTTT CASSEAGGMTDTQYF